This TCR beta chain was obtained from a study of shared T cell receptors in the human thymus. V trimming: 6 bases; J trimming: 1 base; junction bases outside the gene matches: 10. The CDR3 extends over 18 amino acids. Germline V lookup: CDR1 SGHRS, CDR2 YFSETQ. TCRdb's copy holds only in-frame clones and misses some; the assay was immunoSEQ multiplex PCR. The table lists hundreds of thousands of clones, roughly 90% of them singletons. These same records also appear under a second study, on human thymus T cells. From that paper: Corrective surgery for congenital heart defects was being performed on the healthy Finnish infants who served as donors. Corrective heart surgery yielded resections, and these provided the thymus tissue.

The TCR originated in a boy under three years old with a congenital heart defect. Sequenced input: thymocytes. This sequence joins TRBV5-1 and TRBJ2-3, with 14 positions matching TRBD2. The CDR3 region is CASTPRLAGGPGTDTQYF. The CDR3 DNA reads as TGCGCCAGCACCCCCCGACTAGCGGGAGGGCCAGGCACAGATACGCAGTATTTT.